These 29 T cell receptor beta chains share one sample of origin, sequenced in a study of T cells after yellow fever vaccination (dated 2019 in TCRdb). The treatment or condition tag for this specimen amounts to: live attenuated yellow fever vaccine strain. Libraries came from 5' RACE. Sequencing was performed on an Illumina HiSeq 2500. TCRdb passed the public sequencing reads through fastp at Q25 and MiXCR, retaining productive beta sequences. Rows matching on CDR3 protein sequence are summarized as one entry with the most common DNA and genes. A total of hundreds of thousands of distinct CDR3 sequences appear in this sample, around 12% of them only once. 15% of the sample is taken by the ten largest. The sample was PBMCs, taken on the day of the yellow fever booster vaccination. The receptors derive from a man aged 25 to 45 who received the YFV17D yellow fever vaccine.

The gene calls are TRBV27 and TRBJ2-1; D is possibly TRBD2 (5 bases). CDR3 size: 14 residues. Trimming removed 6 bases from V and 8 bases from J, with 17 bases in between. Germline values: CDR1 MNHEY, CDR2 SMNVEV (reference sequence). The CDR3 nucleotides are TGTGCCAGCAGACGGAGGACCTTAAGCGATGAGCAGTTCTTC. It yields the protein CASRRRTLSDEQFF.

J is TRBJ2-1 and V is TRBV9; D gene unclear. Germline V CDR1 and CDR2: SGDLS, YYNGEE. This CDR3 region has 12 residues. Between the trimmed V and J ends, which lost 1 base and 6 bases, there was a span of 5 bases. In nucleotides, the CDR3 is TGTGCCAGCAGCGTAAATCTCAATGAGCAGTTCTTC. Amino acid sequence: CASSVNLNEQFF.

This clonotype turned up a few times. The chain combines TRBV27 with TRBJ2-1; perhaps TRBD2 as D (6 bases). Trimming shortened V by 7 bases and J by 4 bases, and 14 bases separated the two germline ends. Germline V gives CDR1 MNHEY, CDR2 SMNVEV (reference sequence). This CDR3 has 14 amino acids. CDR3 in DNA: TGTGCCAGCATAGATAGCGGAGGTTACAATGAGCAGTTCTTC. Its protein is CASIDSGGYNEQFF.

V and J are TRBV29-1 and TRBJ1-4, with a tentative D call TRBD1 (5 bases). Germline loops: CDR1 SQVTM, CDR2 ANQGSEA. Deletions cut 4 bases from V and 4 bases from J, with 13 bases between. This CDR3 is built from 14 residues. The DNA of the CDR3 is TGCAGCGTTGCTCTGACAGCGGGTAATGAAAAACTGTTTTTT. This sequence encodes CSVALTAGNEKLFF.

In this sample, this clonotype turned up many times. The DNA is left out, because the CDR3 cannot be placed on it with certainty; the CDR3 is given as TCRdb lists it. This chain connects TRBV12-3 or TRBV12-4 to TRBJ1-1. The CDR3 adds up to 14 amino acids, both ends counted. CDR3 in amino acids: CASSFLAAGTEAFF.

This clonotype turned up a few times. J is TRBJ2-5 and V is TRBV5-6; D might be TRBD1 or TRBD2, each matching 6 bases. This CDR3 spans 17 amino acids. V was pared by 2 bases and J by 5 bases, with 22 bases between. Germline V lookup: CDR1 SGHDT, CDR2 YYEEEE. The CDR3 DNA is TGTGCCAGCAGCTTCGGGCAATTACAGGGAGGAAGGGAGACCCAGTACTTC. This translates into CASSFGQLQGGRETQYF.

The V gene is TRBV7-6, the J gene TRBJ2-7; TRBD2 matches at 10 bases. The CDR3 covers 15 residues. From germline, CDR1 is SGHVS and CDR2 FNYEAQ. The J segment lost 1 base and the V segment lost 1 base, leaving 1 base of the junction unmatched. The CDR3, as DNA: TGTGCCAGCAGCTTAGAAGCGGGAGGGTCCTACGAGCAGTACTTC. Its protein product is CASSLEAGGSYEQYF.

V gene TRBV21-1 combines with J gene TRBJ1-1. TRBV21-1 is tagged as a pseudogene. CDR3 size: 13 residues. The DNA for the CDR3 is TGTGCCAGCAACCAACCGAGAAACACTGAAGCTTTCTTT. Protein product: CASNQPRNTEAFF.

This clonotype came up a few times. The rearrangement joins TRBV20-1 to TRBJ2-2, with D maybe TRBD2 (7 bases). Trimming removed 5 bases from V and 7 bases from J, with 20 bases in between. The CDR3 loop spans 15 amino acids. Germline values: CDR1 DFQATT, CDR2 SNEGSKA (reference sequence). The CDR3 region is CSARGAGDGGGELFF. DNA of the CDR3: TGCAGTGCTCGGGGGGCGGGGGACGGTGGCGGGGAGCTGTTTTTT.

The chain has TRBV20-1 and TRBJ2-1, with 9 bases identical to TRBD1. The CDR3 runs to 12 residues. Per the germline V gene, CDR1 is DFQATT and CDR2 is SNEGSKA (reference sequence). V lost 6 bases, J lost 4 bases, and 1 base stayed unmatched. CDR3 sequence reads: CSAGQGYNEQFF. DNA for the CDR3: TGCAGTGCGGGACAGGGATACAATGAGCAGTTCTTC.

This clonotype has a handful of counts. The rearrangement joins TRBV7-2 to TRBJ2-7, with 7 bases matching TRBD1. The CDR3 totals 17 residues. The V gene's germline CDR1 is SGHTA and CDR2 FQGNSA. V trimming: 3 bases; J trimming: 0 bases; junction bases outside the gene matches: 11. Here the CDR3 reads CASSFAWVGDSSYEQYF. CDR3 DNA: TGTGCCAGCAGCTTCGCCTGGGTAGGGGACAGCTCCTACGAGCAGTACTTC.

This clonotype was observed a few times. The genes are TRBV20-1 and TRBJ2-1, with 11 nucleotides matching TRBD2. CDR3 size: 18 residues. From germline, CDR1 is DFQATT and CDR2 SNEGSKA (reference sequence). V lost 5 bases and J lost 2; bases outside the gene matches: 14. The CDR3 region has the DNA TGCAGTGCTCCCCCCGCGACTAGCGGGAAGAGCCCCTACAATGAGCAGTTCTTC. Its translation is CSAPPATSGKSPYNEQFF.

This clonotype has only a few counts. CDR3 in DNA: TGTGCCACCTCCCCCAATCAGCCCCAGCATTTT. It codes for CATSPNQPQHF. The genes are TRBV6-5 and TRBJ1-5; unclear D gene. V shed 10 bases and J shed 3 bases, with 7 bases lying between them. This CDR3 contains 11 residues. The germline gives CDR1 MNHEY, CDR2 SVGAGI.

This clonotype was recorded a few times. The gene calls are TRBV27 and TRBJ2-2; 8 nucleotides match TRBD2. In germline, CDR1 is MNHEY, CDR2 SMNVEV (reference sequence). The V and J ends lost 7 bases and 4 bases, in that order; junction bases with no gene match: 11. The CDR3 runs to 16 residues. Here the CDR3 reads CASNFSRGASTGELFF. CDR3 coding DNA: TGTGCCAGCAACTTTTCGCGGGGGGCCAGCACCGGGGAGCTGTTTTTT.

This clonotype was found many times. The chain carries TRBV6-5 and TRBJ2-7; D perhaps matches TRBD2 (5 bases). With 2 bases removed from V and 2 bases from J, the gap between germline ends came to 13 bases. There are 15 residues in the CDR3. Looked up from germline, CDR1 is MNHEY and CDR2 is SVGAGI. The CDR3, as DNA: TGTGCCAGCAGTTACCAACTCCGAGGGCCCTACGAGCAGTACTTC. It translates to CASSYQLRGPYEQYF.

This chain joins TRBV21-1 and TRBJ2-5; the table's TRBD1 call for D was not verified on the DNA. TRBV21-1 is tagged as a pseudogene. CDR3 size: 14 residues. The DNA for the CDR3 is TGTGCCAGCAGCACCTGGGACAGACAAGAGACCCAGTACTTC. Its protein product is CASSTWDRQETQYF.

The table lists this clonotype with a few counts. V usage is TRBV20-1 and J usage is TRBJ2-4; TRBD1 matches at 8 bases. Trimming at V came to 6 bases and at J to 0 bases, leaving 7 bases not matched to a gene. The germline V gene encodes CDR1 DFQATT and CDR2 SNEGSKA (reference sequence). The CDR3 is made up of 15 amino acids. The CDR3 bases are TGCAGTGCCCTCGACAGGGGACTAGCCAAAAACATTCAGTACTTC. Its translation is CSALDRGLAKNIQYF.

The gene calls are TRBV3-1 and TRBJ2-7, with D perhaps matching TRBD2 (6 bases). Trimming removed 0 bases from V and 4 bases from J, with 16 bases in between. Germline V gene lookup returns CDR1 LGHDT and CDR2 YNNKEL (reference sequence). The CDR3 covers 16 residues. CDR3 region: CASSQDRRDTLYEQYF. The CDR3 DNA reads TGTGCCAGCAGCCAAGACAGGCGGGATACTTTGTACGAGCAGTACTTC.

This clonotype was counted between two and nine times. The chain joins TRBV6-5 to TRBJ2-1; 11 bases are a match to TRBD2. The CDR3 sequence is 15 residues long. CDR1 and CDR2 from the germline V gene are MNHEY and SVGAGI. The V gene end was trimmed by 6 bases and the J gene end by 6 bases; junction bases not matched to a gene: 7. CDR3 region: CASSLAGGHSNEQFF. In DNA form, the CDR3 reads TGTGCCAGCAGCTTAGCGGGAGGGCATTCCAATGAGCAGTTCTTC.

This clonotype was detected a few times. This chain uses TRBV6-1 with TRBJ2-5; TRBD2 agrees at 12 bases. With V trimmed by 5 bases and J by 4 bases, 5 bases remained unmatched. Germline values: CDR1 MNHNS, CDR2 SASEGT. The CDR3 has 15 amino acids. The DNA for the CDR3 is TGTGCCAGCAGTATCGGGACTAGCGGGCTAGAGACCCAGTACTTC. The encoded protein is CASSIGTSGLETQYF.

This clonotype was observed a handful of times. The V gene is TRBV10-3, the J gene TRBJ1-1; the D is unclear. The CDR3 consists of 12 residues. V was clipped by 2 bases and J by 10 bases, with 11 bases between them. The germline V gene encodes CDR1 ENHRY and CDR2 SYGVKD. The CDR3, as DNA: TGTGCCATCAGTGAGAGGGAGGCGGCAGCTTTCTTT. It codes for CAISEREAAAFF.

This chain joins TRBV6-1 and TRBJ2-1, with unresolved D. The germline gives CDR1 MNHNS, CDR2 SASEGT. The CDR3 loop spans 13 amino acids. V lost 8 bases and J 1 base, leaving 9 bases between the germline ends. The DNA of the CDR3 is TGTGCCAGCGTCGGCCGATCCTACAATGAGCAGTTCTTC. Its protein is CASVGRSYNEQFF.

Note on this clonotype: At one end the junction does not follow the germline gene, possibly because of a read error. The chain is built from TRBV5-5 and TRBJ2-5; weak D call: TRBD2 (5 bases). Per the germline V gene, CDR1 is SGHKS and CDR2 is YYEKEE (reference sequence). CDR3 length: 13 amino acids. CDR3 amino acids: CAISPGVQETQYF. The CDR3 DNA follows: TGTGCCATCAGCCCCGGGGTCCAAGAGACCCAGTACTTC.

Many counts were recorded for this clonotype. V is TRBV6-1 and J is TRBJ1-5; D gene uncertain. V lost 6 bases, J lost 1 base, and 10 bases lay in between. There are 14 residues in the CDR3. CDR1 and CDR2 (germline): MNHNS, SASEGT. The CDR3 bases are TGTGCCAGCAGCAGCTGGGGAAGCAATCAGCCCCAGCATTTT. Residues: CASSSWGSNQPQHF.

The chain combines TRBV12-5 with TRBJ2-1; 8 nucleotides agree with TRBD1. This CDR3 region has 17 residues. Unmatched junction bases numbered 13, after V lost 1 base and J lost 8 bases. CDR1 is LGHNT, CDR2 FRNRAP, per germline. CDR3 DNA sequence: TGTGCTAGTGGTTTGGAACCCTCCCGGACAGGGCTGGATGAGCAGTTCTTC. Translation: CASGLEPSRTGLDEQFF.

This chain uses TRBV27 with TRBJ1-1, with D possibly TRBD1 on 5 matching bases. V was shortened by 3 bases and J by 5 bases, with 16 bases between the two germline ends. Germline CDR1 is MNHEY and CDR2 is SMNVEV (reference sequence). The CDR3 has 15 residues. The CDR3 here is CASSFPTPRATEAFF. In DNA form, the CDR3 reads TGTGCCAGCAGTTTTCCTACCCCCAGGGCGACTGAAGCTTTCTTT.

The J gene is TRBJ1-3, the V gene TRBV7-2, with D hard to call. The V end lost 8 bases, the J end lost 4 bases, and 21 bases lay between the germline ends. Germline assignment: CDR1 SGHTA and CDR2 FQGNSA. The CDR3 is 16 residues long. In DNA, the CDR3 is TGTGCCAGCTCCCTTACCAGGAATCAAGGGGGAAACACCATATATTTT. Translating gives CASSLTRNQGGNTIYF. Full variable domain (missing parts from reference TRBV7-2 and TRBJ1-3): GAGVSQSPSNKVTEKGKDVELRCDPISGHTALYWYRQSLGQGLEFLIYFQGNSAPDKSGLPSDRFSAERTGGSVSTLTIQRTQQEDSAVYLCASSLTRNQGGNTIYFGEGSWLTVV.

This clonotype was recorded a few times. The chain couples TRBV19 to TRBJ1-4; 8 bases are shared with TRBD1. Germline V gene lookup returns CDR1 LNHDA and CDR2 SQIVND (reference sequence). CDR3 size: 15 residues. J gave up 6 bases and V 6 bases, and 9 bases lay outside the gene matches. CDR3 amino acids: CASRKLQGAYEKLFF. Here the CDR3 DNA reads TGTGCCAGTAGGAAACTGCAGGGGGCCTATGAAAAACTGTTTTTT.

This clonotype was found a few times. This chain connects TRBV6-1 to TRBJ2-2, with 7 nucleotides matching TRBD2. CDR1 and CDR2 (germline): MNHNS, SASEGT. With V trimmed by 6 bases and J by 7 bases, 8 bases remained unmatched. The CDR3 runs 14 residues. CDR3 loop: CASRPGTKSGELFF. DNA for the CDR3: TGTGCCAGCAGGCCCGGGACTAAAAGCGGGGAGCTGTTTTTT.